These 8 T cell receptor beta chains came from one sample sequenced in a study of blood T cell repertoires in COVID-19. The assay was immunoSEQ multiplex PCR, and TCRdb's table has in-frame clones only and misses some. The top ten hold 2.5% to 3% of the sample, which has approximately 75,000 clones, around 74% seen once. Specimen: peripheral blood. The receptors were gathered from a human donor with acute or convalescent COVID-19. The donor label of this sample is uncertain.

This clone was observed a few times. The chain has TRBV7-9 and TRBJ1-1; D possibly corresponds to TRBD1 (5 bases). Germline V gene lookup returns CDR1 SEHNR and CDR2 FQNEAQ (reference sequence). The CDR3 length is 14 residues. V was shortened by 5 bases and J by 0 bases, with 10 bases between the two germline ends. Written as DNA, the CDR3 is TGTGCCAGCAGCCCCAGGGCAGTGAACACTGAAGCTTTCTTT. Residues: CASSPRAVNTEAFF.

J is TRBJ2-7 and V is TRBV11-2; a weak D match, TRBD2 (6 bases). This CDR3 comprises 15 residues. The V gene's germline CDR1 is SGHAT and CDR2 FQNNGV. Trimming removed 5 bases at V and 7 bases at J, with 21 bases between. CDR3 amino acids: CASSRRSGGAGEQYV. The CDR3 coding sequence is TGTGCCAGCAGCAGGAGGTCCGGGGGTGCGGGAGAGCAGTACGTC.

This chain uses TRBV2 with TRBJ1-4; maybe TRBD1 (5 bases). The CDR3 loop spans 19 amino acids. V was shortened by 5 bases and J by 0 bases, with 22 bases between the two germline ends. CDR1 SNHLY and CDR2 FYNNEI come from the germline V gene. In DNA form, the CDR3 reads TGTGCCAGCAGTCGATCTGGGGCTATGTTTGTTGCAACTAATGAAAAACTGTTTTTT. Translated: CASSRSGAMFVATNEKLFF.

The table lists this clone with a few counts. The gene calls are TRBV28 and TRBJ1-5; D uncertain. V was clipped by 4 bases and J by 2 bases, with 9 bases between them. Germline V gene data show CDR1 as MDHEN and CDR2 as SYDVKM. The CDR3 has 14 amino acids. The CDR3 loop is CASSWERRNQPQHF. CDR3 bases: TGTGCCAGCAGTTGGGAGAGGCGCAATCAGCCCCAGCATTTT.

J is TRBJ2-2 and V is TRBV5-1; possible D gene TRBD2, 6 bases. The CDR3 sequence is 15 residues long. Per the germline V gene, CDR1 is SGHRS and CDR2 is YFSETQ. V lost 4 bases and J 0 bases, leaving 10 bases between the germline ends. The chain's CDR3 is CASSVSGANTGELFF. In nucleotides, the CDR3 is TGCGCCAGCAGCGTTAGCGGAGCGAACACCGGGGAGCTGTTTTTT.

In DNA, the CDR3 is TGCAGCGTTCGTGGTACAGCCTCGAACACCGGGGAGCTGTTTTTT. As protein: CSVRGTASNTGELFF. The V gene is TRBV29-1, the J gene TRBJ2-2; D remains unclear. The CDR3 has 15 amino acids. Germline V gene data show CDR1 as SQVTM and CDR2 as ANQGSEA. V was pared by 5 bases and J by 0 bases, with 13 bases between.

V is TRBV9 and J is TRBJ2-2; TRBD2 aligns across 11 bases. Unmatched junction bases numbered 3, after V lost 2 bases and J lost 0 bases. CDR1 SGDLS and CDR2 YYNGEE come from the germline V gene. The CDR3 length is 17 residues. The CDR3 here is CASSVTSGGANTGELFF. CDR3 nucleotide sequence: TGTGCCAGCAGCGTTACTAGCGGGGGCGCGAACACCGGGGAGCTGTTTTTT.

The genes are TRBV18 and TRBJ2-5, with TRBD1 identical over 7 bases. V was clipped by 2 bases and J by 1 base; unmatched bases: 7. The germline V gene encodes CDR1 KGHSH and CDR2 LQKENI. The CDR3 has 16 residues. DNA of the CDR3: TGTGCCAGCTCACCATTATTCGACAGGGCCCAAGAGACCCAGTACTTC. Translation gives CASSPLFDRAQETQYF.